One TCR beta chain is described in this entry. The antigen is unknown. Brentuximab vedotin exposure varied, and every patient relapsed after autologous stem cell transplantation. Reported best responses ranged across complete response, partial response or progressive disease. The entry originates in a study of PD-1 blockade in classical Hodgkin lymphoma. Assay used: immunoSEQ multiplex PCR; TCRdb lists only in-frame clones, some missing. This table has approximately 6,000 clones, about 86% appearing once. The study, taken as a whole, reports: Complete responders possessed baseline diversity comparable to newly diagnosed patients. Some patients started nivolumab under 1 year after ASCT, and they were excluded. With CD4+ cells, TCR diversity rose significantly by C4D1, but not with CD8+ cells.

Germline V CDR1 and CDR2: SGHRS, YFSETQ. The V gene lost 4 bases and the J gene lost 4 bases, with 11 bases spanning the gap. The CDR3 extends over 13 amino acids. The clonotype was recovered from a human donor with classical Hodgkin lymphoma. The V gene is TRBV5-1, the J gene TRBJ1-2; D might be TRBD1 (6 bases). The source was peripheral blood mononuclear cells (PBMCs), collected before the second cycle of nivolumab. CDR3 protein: CASSPGQPYGYTF. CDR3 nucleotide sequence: TGCGCCAGCAGCCCAGGACAGCCCTATGGCTACACCTTC.